What follows is one T cell receptor (beta chain) and its context. Some clones are missing from TCRdb's copy, which holds only in-frame ones; the method was immunoSEQ multiplex PCR. The sample holds 35,000 to 40,000 clones, around 92% seen once. These data come from a study of OX40 agonist ivuxolimab in advanced cancers. Germline-derived CDR1 and CDR2 are PRHDT and FYEKMQ (reference sequence). This CDR3 has 16 amino acids. V dropped 5 bases and J dropped 2 bases, with 17 bases sitting between them. The source was CD4+ or CD8+ T cells sorted from blood, collected in a trial of the OX40 agonist ivuxolimab. The V call is TRBV13, the J call TRBJ2-3; the D is unclear. The receptor was isolated from an adult with an advanced solid tumor such as melanoma, head and neck, liver or kidney cancer. The CDR3: CASSQPSNSDTDTQYF. Written as DNA, the CDR3 is TGTGCCAGCAGCCAACCTAGTAACTCAGACACAGATACGCAGTATTTT.